Sequencing of this T cell receptor beta chain was carried out in a study of cytomegalovirus exposure and HLA in healthy donors. On the study more broadly: One earlier analysis, a look at about 179 million T cells, found more than 100 million unique TCR beta sequences.

The germline CDR1 and CDR2 sequences are SGHTA and FQGTGA. This CDR3 region has 16 residues. V trimming: 5 bases; J trimming: 6 bases; junction bases outside the gene matches: 12. Study results and limitations: Several of the most significant clusters appeared, in a later analysis, to be linked to common viral pathogens.

In the PCR, 60 Vbeta and 13 Jbeta primers were used. Profiling relied on immunoSEQ multiplex PCR, and the TCRdb table lists in-frame clones only, not all of them. The data hold around 110,000 clones, with 81% observed a single time. A remark on this clone: Its antigen is still unknown.

This sequence joins TRBV7-3 and TRBJ2-1; 8 bases fit TRBD2. This receptor was identified in a woman aged 30 to 39 in good health and CMV-seronegative. Material for sequencing was PBMCs. As DNA, the CDR3 is TGTGCCAGCAGCATCACCGGGACTAGTGGGGCCAATGAGCAGTTCTTC. This sequence encodes CASSITGTSGANEQFF.